Below are 29 T cell receptor beta chains sequenced from a single sample in a study of CD8+CD57+ T cells in acquired aplastic anemia (dated by TCRdb to between 2018 and 2020). This sample was sequenced with an Illumina HiSeq 2000. TCR beta VDJ combination and CDR3 sequence profiling used genomic DNA as the template. TCRdb handled the public reads itself, with Q25 trimming in fastp and clone calling in MiXCR, and kept productive beta chains. When rows share a CDR3 protein, they turn into one entry using the most common DNA and genes. This sample comprises over 150,000 distinct CDR3 sequences, more than 45% of them detected only once. Of the sample, approximately 3% is held by the ten largest clones. Patients chosen for sequencing had shown expansion of CD8+CD57+ cells by flow cytometry. Sequencing was carried out using sorted CD4+, CD8+, or CD8+CD57+ T cells (not recorded which) from PBMCs. The receptors derive from a human donor with aplastic anemia.

This clonotype was seen many times. The V and J genes are TRBV27 and TRBJ1-5; the D is unclear. The CDR3 totals 12 residues. In germline, CDR1 is MNHEY, CDR2 SMNVEV (reference sequence). V lost 5 bases to trimming and J lost 11 bases, with 13 bases between them. CDR3 sequence: CASSRSGRSQHF. The CDR3 region has the DNA TGTGCCAGCAGTCGCTCCGGAAGGTCCCAGCATTTT.

To note about this clonotype: This sequence may be a read error, since a much larger clone differs from it by one base. The rearrangement links TRBV5-4 to TRBJ2-3; D uncertain. This CDR3 has 14 residues. V was trimmed by 0 bases and J by 2 bases, leaving 7 bases between them. In germline, CDR1 is SGHNT, CDR2 YYREEE (reference sequence). In DNA, the CDR3 is TGTGCCAGCAGCTTGGTCCAGGCCACAGATACGCAGTATTTT. As protein: CASSLVQATDTQYF.

This clonotype was seen only a few times. The DNA for the CDR3 is TGCAGCGTTGCAACCCAGACAGGGGTTGGTCAGCCCCAGCATTTT. Protein product: CSVATQTGVGQPQHF. The chain employs TRBV29-1 and TRBJ1-5; 8 positions match TRBD1. The length of the CDR3 is 15 residues. Looked up from germline, CDR1 is SQVTM and CDR2 is ANQGSEA. The V and J ends lost 4 bases and 6 bases, in that order; junction bases with no gene match: 11.

Of note for this clonotype: Just one base apart from a much larger clone, this may be a read error. This chain joins TRBV7-9 and TRBJ2-7; D gene unclear. CDR1 and CDR2 (germline): SEHNR, FQNEAQ (reference sequence). CDR3 size: 11 residues. The CDR3 region has the DNA TGTACCAGCAGCTTGGTGGCCGAGCAGTACTTC. Translation: CTSSLVAEQYF.

This chain connects TRBV10-3 to TRBJ1-2; the match to TRBD1 covers 7 bases. Germline CDR1 is ENHRY and CDR2 is SYGVKD. The V and J ends lost 10 bases and 8 bases, in that order; junction bases with no gene match: 7. The CDR3 has 11 amino acids. CDR3 sequence (DNA): TGTGCCAGCCTGGGACAGTACGGCTACACCTTC. Protein sequence: CASLGQYGYTF.

By sample fraction, this clonotype is medium-sized (0.01 to 0.1%). The rearrangement links TRBV24-1 to TRBJ1-1, with D unclear. Trimming removed 8 bases at V and 0 bases at J, with 9 bases between. Germline lookup yields CDR1 KGHDR and CDR2 SFDVKD. This CDR3 spans 13 amino acids. CDR3 sequence: CATTEGVNTEAFF. The CDR3 region has the DNA TGTGCCACCACCGAGGGCGTGAACACTGAAGCTTTCTTT.

This clonotype was seen only a few times. The chain combines TRBV6-5 with TRBJ2-4; 8 nucleotides align to TRBD1. CDR1 and CDR2 (germline): MNHEY, SVGAGI. CDR3 size: 15 residues. Trimming took 7 bases from V and 2 from J; bases not matched to a gene: 7. The CDR3 DNA follows: TGTGCCAGCACTCCAGGGGGCGTCTCCAAAAACATTCAGTACTTC. Protein sequence: CASTPGGVSKNIQYF.

This clonotype has a count of ten or more. The gene calls are TRBV6-5 and TRBJ2-7; TRBD1 matches at 7 bases. Looked up from germline, CDR1 is MNHEY and CDR2 is SVGAGI. The CDR3 is 14 residues long. V was pared by 6 bases and J by 2 bases, with 7 bases of the junction left unmatched. The CDR3 spells CASRRGQVAYEQYF. CDR3 DNA: TGTGCCAGCAGACGTGGACAGGTTGCCTACGAGCAGTACTTC.

The sample holds many counts of this clonotype. The rearrangement joins TRBV7-3 to TRBJ2-3; TRBD1 aligns across 7 bases. The germline V gene has CDR1 SGHTA and CDR2 FQGTGA. CDR3 length: 14 amino acids. Unmatched junction bases numbered 3, after V lost 5 bases and J lost 1 base. CDR3 in DNA: TGTGCCAGCAGCCCCGGGACAGGCACAGATACGCAGTATTTT. Translating gives CASSPGTGTDTQYF.

Comments on this clonotype: The junction does not match germline at one end; this may be a read error. This chain connects TRBV27 to TRBJ1-1; tentative D call: TRBD1 (6 bases). Germline CDR1 reads MNHEY; CDR2 reads SMNVEV (reference sequence). The CDR3 is 13 residues long. The CDR3 DNA is TGCGCCACCTCGATCGGACAGTCCACTGGAGCTTTCTTT. Residues: CATSIGQSTGAFF.

In its sample, this clonotype was seen many times. The chain has TRBV12-3 or TRBV12-4 and TRBJ1-3, with 8 bases that match TRBD1. V lost 6 bases to trimming and J lost 0 bases; unmatched junction nucleotides: 10. CDR3 length: 17 residues. CDR3 bases: TGTGCCAGCAGCCTCGTGACAGGGGCCGACTCTGGAAACACCATATATTTT. This translates into CASSLVTGADSGNTIYF.

Many counts were recorded for this clonotype. The genes are TRBV19 and TRBJ2-4, with 9 bases matching TRBD1. Germline V gives CDR1 LNHDA, CDR2 SQIVND (reference sequence). The CDR3 length is 15 residues. J was trimmed by 2 bases and V by 4 bases; bases with no gene match: 3. The CDR3 DNA reads TGTGCCAGTAGTAGCGGACAGGGGACCAAAAACATTCAGTACTTC. Translation gives CASSSGQGTKNIQYF.

The chain employs TRBV3-1 and TRBJ2-2; 12 bases are a match to TRBD1. V was pared by 4 bases and J by 6 bases, with 6 bases of the junction left unmatched. The length of the CDR3 is 16 residues. Germline assignment: CDR1 LGHDT and CDR2 YNNKEL (reference sequence). The CDR3: CASSPTGQGAAGELFF. The CDR3 DNA reads TGTGCCAGCAGCCCAACGGGACAGGGGGCGGCCGGGGAGCTGTTTTTT.

Ten or more counts support this clonotype. This chain connects TRBV4-2 to TRBJ2-7; D might be TRBD2 (5 bases). Per the germline V gene, CDR1 is LGHNA and CDR2 is YNFKEQ. This CDR3 is built from 13 residues. V was shortened by 4 bases and J by 4 bases, with 11 bases between the two germline ends. The CDR3, as DNA: TGTGCCAGCAGCCCTAGCTCAGTTTACGAGCAGTACTTC. As protein: CASSPSSVYEQYF.

This clonotype came up a few times. The chain carries TRBV30 and TRBJ1-3; D ambiguous. Germline V lookup: CDR1 GTSNPN, CDR2 SVGIG (reference sequence). Trimming left V 1 base short and J 4 bases short, with 14 bases between. The CDR3 totals 15 residues. The CDR3, as DNA: TGTGCCTGGAGTGGACCGATTCTCAGCGGAAACACCATATATTTT. It codes for CAWSGPILSGNTIYF. Full variable domain (outside the CDR3, taken from reference TRBV30 and TRBJ1-3): SQTIHQWPATLVQPVGSPLSLECTVEGTSNPNLYWYRQAAGRGLQLLFYSVGIGQISSEVPQNLSASRPQDRQFILSSKKLLLSDSGFYLCAWSGPILSGNTIYFGEGSWLTVV.

This chain links TRBV10-2 with TRBJ1-5; D is undetermined. Germline V gene sequence: CDR1 WSHSY, CDR2 SAAADI. The CDR3 extends over 15 amino acids. Trimming stripped 0 bases from V and 3 bases from J, with 9 bases between. CDR3 sequence reads: CASSESKHHNQPQHF. Written as DNA, the CDR3 is TGCGCCAGCAGTGAGTCGAAGCATCACAATCAGCCCCAGCATTTT.

The chain couples TRBV5-1 to TRBJ1-6; 8 bases are a match to TRBD1. Germline values: CDR1 SGHRS, CDR2 YFSETQ. After removal of 4 bases from V and 5 bases from J, the junction contained 5 bases not matched to a gene. CDR3 length: 15 residues. Written as DNA, the CDR3 is TGCGCCAGCAGCCCACAGGGGGAGCATAATTCACCCCTCCACTTT. This gives the protein CASSPQGEHNSPLHF. Together with reference TRBV5-1 and TRBJ1-6, the CDR3 gives the full variable domain: KAGVTQTPRYLIKTRGQQVTLSCSPISGHRSVSWYQQTPGQGLQFLFEYFSETQRNKGNFPGRFSGRQFSNSRSEMNVSTLELGDSALYLCASSPQGEHNSPLHFGNGTRLTVT.

There are a few counts of this clonotype. This chain links TRBV2 with TRBJ1-2; TRBD1 is a possible D gene (5 bases). Germline lookup yields CDR1 SNHLY and CDR2 FYNNEI. The CDR3 loop spans 13 amino acids. V lost 4 bases to trimming and J lost 4 bases, with 10 bases between them. CDR3 nucleotide sequence: TGTGCCAGCAGTGGGGGGAACTTCTATGGCTACACCTTC. It yields the protein CASSGGNFYGYTF.

The sample holds many counts of this clonotype. The chain couples TRBV12-3 or TRBV12-4 to TRBJ1-3; D might be TRBD1 (6 bases). There are 14 residues in the CDR3. V lost 3 bases and J lost 3, with 9 bases in between. CDR3 nucleotide sequence: TGTGCCAGCAGTTTGAAGGACAGTGGAAACACCATATATTTT. Protein sequence: CASSLKDSGNTIYF.

This chain joins TRBV29-1 and TRBJ2-2; D is undetermined. Germline CDR1 and CDR2: SQVTM and ANQGSEA. This CDR3 has 14 residues. V was shortened by 5 bases and J by 0 bases, with 10 bases between the two germline ends. This CDR3 is CSVPYTTNTGELFF. CDR3 nucleotides: TGCAGCGTTCCTTACACCACGAACACCGGGGAGCTGTTTTTT.

This clonotype has ten or more counts. The rearrangement joins TRBV30 to TRBJ1-6, with a weak D call TRBD1 (5 bases). The length of the CDR3 is 13 residues. V lost 7 bases and J 7 bases, leaving 14 bases between the germline ends. Germline CDR1 GTSNPN, CDR2 SVGIG (reference sequence). CDR3 residues: CASRGGMNSPLHF. Written as DNA, the CDR3 is TGTGCCTCCCGGGGGGGTATGAATTCACCCCTCCACTTT.

This clonotype was picked up many times. The J gene is TRBJ2-6, the V gene TRBV6-4; D is undetermined. CDR3 length equals 15 residues. V shed 4 bases and J shed 4 bases, with 11 bases lying between them. Germline V gives CDR1 MRHNA, CDR2 SNTAGT. CDR3 loop: CASSATGSGANVLTF. CDR3 nucleotide sequence: TGTGCCAGCAGTGCTACCGGGTCCGGGGCCAACGTCCTGACTTTC.

As to this clonotype: A single base separates this from a much larger clone, so it may be a read error. V and J are TRBV6-5 and TRBJ1-2, with no clear D. This CDR3 is built from 12 residues. Germline V CDR1 and CDR2: MNHEY, SVGAGI. V was pared by 4 bases and J by 6 bases, with 9 bases between. The CDR3 reads CASSFARDGYTF. In nucleotides, the CDR3 is TGTGCCAGCAGTTTCGCACGGGATGGCTACACCTTC.

This clonotype was counted many times. This rearrangement joins TRBV4-1 to TRBJ1-6; D is undetermined. Germline V CDR1 and CDR2: MGHRA, YSYEKL. The CDR3 is 14 amino acids. The V and J ends lost 3 bases and 8 bases respectively, with 11 bases between them. The CDR3 DNA is TGCGCCAGCAGCCACCCCCTAACTGATTCACCCCTCCACTTT. It codes for CASSHPLTDSPLHF.

The V gene is TRBV20-1, the J gene TRBJ2-5; D gene uncertain. Germline V CDR1 and CDR2: DFQATT, SNEGSKA (reference sequence). CDR3 length: 13 amino acids. V lost 0 bases, J lost 7 bases, and 12 bases lay in between. The DNA for the CDR3 is TGCAGTGCTAGAGATGAGGAGTTTGGGACCCAGTACTTC. It translates to CSARDEEFGTQYF.

This chain links TRBV25-1 with TRBJ2-3; D tentatively reads TRBD1 or TRBD2 (6 bases each). Trimming shortened V by 5 bases and J by 2 bases, and 11 bases separated the two germline ends. There are 14 residues in the CDR3. Germline V lookup: CDR1 MGHDK, CDR2 SYGVNS. CDR3 in amino acids: CASSLGGLTDTQYF. CDR3 in DNA: TGTGCCAGCAGTTTAGGGGGGCTCACAGATACGCAGTATTTT.

This clonotype was seen a few times. This sequence joins TRBV10-3 and TRBJ2-2; 10 bases are a match to TRBD2. The J segment lost 2 bases and the V segment lost 10 bases, leaving 4 bases of the junction unmatched. The CDR3 extends over 14 amino acids. The germline V gene has CDR1 ENHRY and CDR2 SYGVKD. CDR3 protein: CATQREGNTGELFF. DNA of the CDR3: TGTGCCACCCAGCGGGAGGGTAACACCGGGGAGCTGTTTTTT.

On this clonotype: This clone may be a read error of a much larger clone one base away. V gene TRBV5-6 combines with J gene TRBJ1-4; weak D call: TRBD1 (5 bases). Trimming took off 4 bases at V and 4 bases at J, with 17 bases between the two ends. The CDR3 is 16 residues long. Germline V lookup: CDR1 SGHDT, CDR2 YYEEEE. Here the CDR3 reads CASSLRRTSFNEKLFF. DNA of the CDR3: TGTGCCAGCAGCCTCCGGCGGACAAGCTTTAATGAAAAACTGTTTTTT.

This chain links TRBV4-1 with TRBJ2-1; 8 bases agree with TRBD2. With 1 base clipped from V and 7 bases from J, the junction kept 15 bases outside the gene matches. The length of the CDR3 is 18 residues. CDR1 is MGHRA and CDR2 is YSYEKL in the germline V gene. CDR3 sequence (DNA): TGCGCCAGCAGCCAAGGAAGGCTTAGGGGACTAGTCCCAAATGAGCAGTTCTTC. The encoded protein is CASSQGRLRGLVPNEQFF.